These T cell receptor beta chains were read from a single sample in a study of blood T cell repertoires in COVID-19. Clones were sequenced by immunoSEQ multiplex PCR, and TCRdb holds only the in-frame ones, with some missing. The table shows 45,000 to 50,000 clones, with roughly four fifths occurring only once. Sequences were obtained from peripheral blood. These receptors originate from a man between 60 and 70 years old with active COVID-19. CDR3s include the opening cysteine and the closing phenylalanine or tryptophan. The D gene is left open where the match is weak. Clone size is not always given. Where it is, it says once, few, many or a class for expanded clones.

cdr3_nt: TGTGCCTGGAGTGTACCCCCTTTCGGCTCTGGAAACACCATATATTTT; cdr3_aa: CAWSVPPFGSGNTIYF; clone_size: NA; v_call: TRBV30; j_call: TRBJ1-3; d_call: NA
cdr3_nt: TGTGCCAGTAGTTCGAGGGGGCTAGCGAGCAATCAGCCCCAGCATTTT; cdr3_aa: CASSSRGLASNQPQHF; clone_size: NA; v_call: TRBV19; j_call: TRBJ1-5; d_call: TRBD1
cdr3_nt: TGTGCCAGCAGCGGGACTAGCGGGAGAGGAGATACGCAGTATTTT; cdr3_aa: CASSGTSGRGDTQYF; clone_size: once; v_call: TRBV7-9; j_call: TRBJ2-3; d_call: TRBD2
cdr3_nt: TGCGCCAGCAGCCCACTCTGGGCCCCCTACCCTTTTCCTAATGAGCAGTTCTTC; cdr3_aa: CASSPLWAPYPFPNEQFF; clone_size: NA; v_call: TRBV5-1; j_call: TRBJ2-1; d_call: NA
cdr3_nt: TGTGCCAGCAGCCCAGACAGAGGTGGCTATGGCTACACCTTC; cdr3_aa: CASSPDRGGYGYTF; clone_size: NA; v_call: TRBV7-2; j_call: TRBJ1-2; d_call: NA
cdr3_nt: TGTGCCAGCAGCCCTCTAAGGGGAGGGTCCAATGAGCAGTTCTTC; cdr3_aa: CASSPLRGGSNEQFF; clone_size: NA; v_call: TRBV13; j_call: TRBJ2-1; d_call: TRBD2
cdr3_nt: TGTGCCAGCAGCTTAAGGGCCAGCAAAGAGACCCAGTACTTC; cdr3_aa: CASSLRASKETQYF; clone_size: NA; v_call: TRBV7-3; j_call: TRBJ2-5; d_call: NA
cdr3_nt: TGTGCCAGCAGCTTTAGCGGGAGCTCCTACAATGAGCAGTTCTTC; cdr3_aa: CASSFSGSSYNEQFF; clone_size: NA; v_call: TRBV11-2; j_call: TRBJ2-1; d_call: TRBD2
cdr3_nt: TGTGCCAGCAGTTTTTTACAGGGGGTAGCTTTCTTT; cdr3_aa: CASSFLQGVAFF; clone_size: NA; v_call: TRBV27; j_call: TRBJ1-1; d_call: TRBD1
cdr3_nt: TGCGCCAGCAGCTTAACGACTAGTGGGACCTACAATGAGCAGTTCTTC; cdr3_aa: CASSLTTSGTYNEQFF; clone_size: NA; v_call: TRBV5-1; j_call: TRBJ2-1; d_call: NA
cdr3_nt: TGTGCCAGCAGCGCACTTTGGGAGGATGAAAAACTGTTTTTT; cdr3_aa: CASSALWEDEKLFF; clone_size: NA; v_call: TRBV6-5; j_call: TRBJ1-4; d_call: NA
cdr3_nt: TGTGCCAGCCTCCTAAGCTCTGGGGCCAACGTCCTGACTTTC; cdr3_aa: CASLLSSGANVLTF; clone_size: once; v_call: TRBV3-1/TRBV3-2; j_call: TRBJ2-6; d_call: NA
cdr3_nt: TGCGCCAGCGAAAGGGACTCCCTTAACACCGGGGAGCTGTTTTTT; cdr3_aa: CASERDSLNTGELFF; clone_size: NA; v_call: TRBV5-1; j_call: TRBJ2-2; d_call: NA
cdr3_nt: TGTGCCATCATTCTAGTAACCTATGAAACGCAGTATTTT; cdr3_aa: CAIILVTYETQYF; clone_size: once; v_call: TRBV10-3; j_call: TRBJ2-3; d_call: NA
cdr3_nt: TGTGCCAGCACCCAATACAATGAGCAGTTCTTC; cdr3_aa: CASTQYNEQFF; clone_size: NA; v_call: TRBV12-3/TRBV12-4; j_call: TRBJ2-1; d_call: NA
cdr3_nt: TGTGCCAGTAGTTCCATCCGGGCTAGCGGGACCCCCTACGAGCAGTACTTC; cdr3_aa: CASSSIRASGTPYEQYF; clone_size: few; v_call: TRBV19; j_call: TRBJ2-7; d_call: TRBD2
cdr3_nt: TGTGCCAGCAGTTTAAGGGGGCTCGGGACAGGCCGCCTTTCCTACGAGCAGTACTTC; cdr3_aa: CASSLRGLGTGRLSYEQYF; clone_size: few; v_call: TRBV27; j_call: TRBJ2-7; d_call: TRBD1
cdr3_nt: TGCAGTGCTGAGCGGGCCAATGAGCAGTTCTTC; cdr3_aa: CSAERANEQFF; clone_size: NA; v_call: TRBV20-1; j_call: TRBJ2-1; d_call: NA
cdr3_nt: TGTGCCAGCAGTTCATCGGACAGGGGGTATTATCAGCCCCAGCATTTT; cdr3_aa: CASSSSDRGYYQPQHF; clone_size: NA; v_call: TRBV28; j_call: TRBJ1-5; d_call: TRBD1
cdr3_nt: TGTGCCAGCAGTTTGGGACTAGCGGGTTCCATAGCCAAAAACATTCAGTACTTC; cdr3_aa: CASSLGLAGSIAKNIQYF; clone_size: once; v_call: TRBV6-2/TRBV6-3; j_call: TRBJ2-4; d_call: TRBD2
cdr3_nt: TGTGCCAGTAGTATGGGGCTCAGAGGGGGACAGCCCCAGCATTTT; cdr3_aa: CASSMGLRGGQPQHF; clone_size: NA; v_call: TRBV19; j_call: TRBJ1-5; d_call: NA
cdr3_nt: TGTGCCAGTAGTCTTCTCGGGAGGCTCTACAATGAGCAGTTCTTC; cdr3_aa: CASSLLGRLYNEQFF; clone_size: NA; v_call: TRBV19; j_call: TRBJ2-1; d_call: TRBD2
cdr3_nt: TGCGCCAGCAGCAAGTCTAGCATTACAGATACGCAGTATTTT; cdr3_aa: CASSKSSITDTQYF; clone_size: NA; v_call: TRBV5-1; j_call: TRBJ2-3; d_call: NA
cdr3_nt: TGTGCCTGGAAAGCGGGGAGCAGCTACAATGAGCAGTTCTTC; cdr3_aa: CAWKAGSSYNEQFF; clone_size: NA; v_call: TRBV30; j_call: TRBJ2-1; d_call: TRBD2
cdr3_nt: TGTGCCAGCAGTTCTTGGGACAGGGATGGCTACACCTTC; cdr3_aa: CASSSWDRDGYTF; clone_size: NA; v_call: TRBV6-5; j_call: TRBJ1-2; d_call: TRBD1
cdr3_nt: TGTGCCAGCAGCTTGAACAGGGGCATATCTGAAGCTTTCTTT; cdr3_aa: CASSLNRGISEAFF; clone_size: few; v_call: TRBV5-4; j_call: TRBJ1-1; d_call: TRBD1
cdr3_nt: TGTGCCAGCAGCTTAATAATGAGCTCCTATAATTCACCCCTCCACTTT; cdr3_aa: CASSLIMSSYNSPLHF; clone_size: NA; v_call: TRBV7-8; j_call: TRBJ1-6; d_call: NA
cdr3_nt: TGTGCCAGCAGCCAAGATGGGACAGGGCTATCAACTAATGAAAAACTGTTTTTT; cdr3_aa: CASSQDGTGLSTNEKLFF; clone_size: NA; v_call: TRBV3-1/TRBV3-2; j_call: TRBJ1-4; d_call: TRBD1
cdr3_nt: TGTGCCAGCAGCCCCCCCCAGGGAAATACGCAGTATTTT; cdr3_aa: CASSPPQGNTQYF; clone_size: NA; v_call: TRBV6-5; j_call: TRBJ2-3; d_call: NA
cdr3_nt: TGTGCCAGCAGGACTAGTATAAGTGAGCAGTTCTTC; cdr3_aa: CASRTSISEQFF; clone_size: NA; v_call: TRBV28; j_call: TRBJ2-1; d_call: NA
cdr3_nt: TGTGCCAGCAGCCCGACAGGGGGTCTGCCCCAGCATTTT; cdr3_aa: CASSPTGGLPQHF; clone_size: NA; v_call: TRBV7-9; j_call: TRBJ1-5; d_call: TRBD1
cdr3_nt: TGTGCCAGCAGACCTCAGGGAATCCCAGGACACGAGCAGTACTTC; cdr3_aa: CASRPQGIPGHEQYF; clone_size: once; v_call: TRBV2; j_call: TRBJ2-7; d_call: NA
cdr3_nt: TGCGCCAGCAGCCAGGCACCAGGGGCCAACACCTTC; cdr3_aa: CASSQAPGANTF; clone_size: NA; v_call: TRBV4-1; j_call: TRBJ1-2; d_call: NA
cdr3_nt: TGTGCCAGCAGTCGCCCGGAAGCTAGCGGAGACACAGATACGCAGTATTTT; cdr3_aa: CASSRPEASGDTDTQYF; clone_size: NA; v_call: TRBV28; j_call: TRBJ2-3; d_call: TRBD2
cdr3_nt: TGTGCCAGCAGTTCCTTCGGACTAGCGGGAGACTACGAGCAGTACTTC; cdr3_aa: CASSSFGLAGDYEQYF; clone_size: NA; v_call: TRBV28; j_call: TRBJ2-7; d_call: TRBD2
cdr3_nt: TGTGCCAGCAGCCCTCACTCAGGTGTCCGCTCTTCCGGGGAGCTGTTTTTT; cdr3_aa: CASSPHSGVRSSGELFF; clone_size: NA; v_call: TRBV14; j_call: TRBJ2-2; d_call: NA